This T cell receptor beta chain was identified in a study of blood T cell repertoires in COVID-19. At the level of the study: The United States, Italy and Spain provided the acute and convalescent COVID-19 samples. Nucleic acid was either cDNA or gDNA, and it came from T cells, B-cell-depleted T cells, or PBMCs.

CDR1 is MDHEN, CDR2 SYDVKM, per germline. Trimming removed 3 bases from V and 8 bases from J, with 13 bases in between. The CDR3 is 14 amino acids. Using immunoSEQ multiplex PCR, the repertoire was profiled, and TCRdb retains in-frame clones only, with some absent. The data show 70,000 or so clones, about nine tenths seen once. This chain joins TRBV28 and TRBJ1-4; D uncertain. This TCR was sampled from an elderly woman with active or convalescent COVID-19. Sequencing was performed on peripheral blood. The CDR3 DNA reads as TGTGCCAGCAGTTTTCGGTATTTGTGGGAAAAACTGTTTTTT. Translation gives CASSFRYLWEKLFF.